The present T cell receptor beta chain was sequenced within a study of vaccination and CD4 T cells after COVID-19. General study findings and limits: Spike mono-reactivity was found in 304 of the 307 vaccine-specific clones identified in convalescent patients. Reactive clone data from convalescent patients indicated a median of approximately 90% appearing only post-vaccination.

CDR3 length: 14 residues. Trimming cost V 0 bases and J 7 bases; bases outside gene matches: 7. The germline CDR1 and CDR2 sequences are DFQATT and SNEGSKA (reference sequence). Only a few counts were recorded for this clonotype. The antigen remains unidentified. Oncomine TCR Beta short-read sequencing was applied to DNA from cultured CD4+ T cells. TCRdb reanalysed the PCR reads using MiXCR and keeps one entry per CDR3 protein. The sample has more than 15,000 distinct CDR3 sequences; approximately 67% are singletons. Treatment defined: approximately nine-day PBMC culture with coronavirus spike peptide pools or control peptides (ViraFEST assay).

This rearrangement joins TRBV20-1 to TRBJ1-2, with 8 bases that match TRBD1. The specimen was CD4+ T cells from blood, cultured in vitro. The sequence was collected from a human donor who had recovered from COVID-19. Here the CDR3 reads CSARETGQGSGYTF. For the CDR3, the DNA is TGCAGTGCTAGAGAGACCGGACAGGGTTCTGGCTACACCTTC.